Below are 23 T cell receptor beta chains sequenced from a single sample in a study of blood T cell repertoires in COVID-19. Assay used: immunoSEQ multiplex PCR; TCRdb lists only in-frame clones, some missing. This repertoire shows just over 150,000 clones, approximately 90% found once; its top ten account for approximately 2.4%. Sequenced: peripheral blood. The receptor set was obtained from a woman aged 65 to 85 with acute or convalescent COVID-19.

The chain is built from TRBV2 and TRBJ2-3, with 7 bases aligning to TRBD1. Germline V gene sequence: CDR1 SNHLY, CDR2 FYNNEI. This CDR3 spans 15 amino acids. V lost 4 bases to trimming and J lost 0 bases; unmatched junction nucleotides: 4. The CDR3 bases are TGTGCCAGCAGTGGACAGGGCCTTAGCACAGATACGCAGTATTTT. It translates to CASSGQGLSTDTQYF.

This chain connects TRBV9 to TRBJ1-2, with a possible D match to TRBD1 (6 bases). V was shortened by 3 bases and J by 5 bases, with 17 bases between the two germline ends. CDR1 is SGDLS, CDR2 YYNGEE, per germline. This CDR3 is built from 15 residues. The CDR3 bases are TGTGCCAGCAGCGCCCAACAGGGTATGGAGTATGGCTACACCTTC. It specifies CASSAQQGMEYGYTF.

The chain uses TRBV11-2 and TRBJ2-5, with 7 bases matching TRBD1. From germline, CDR1 is SGHAT and CDR2 FQNNGV. Trimming took 5 bases from V and 1 from J; bases not matched to a gene: 4. This CDR3 region has 14 residues. CDR3 residues: CASSRGQLQETQYF. CDR3 nucleotides: TGTGCCAGCAGCCGGGGACAGCTCCAAGAGACCCAGTACTTC.

The gene calls are TRBV11-3 and TRBJ1-1; D is undetermined. The CDR3 is 13 amino acids. Trimming stripped 0 bases from V and 12 bases from J, with 14 bases between. CDR1 and CDR2 (germline): SGHNT, YENEEA. The CDR3 DNA reads as TGTGCCAGCAGCTTAGACTTTTCCGGGATATCTTTCTTT. Protein sequence: CASSLDFSGISFF.

J is TRBJ1-4 and V is TRBV7-2; D is ambiguous. The germline gives CDR1 SGHTA, CDR2 FQGNSA. The CDR3 loop spans 14 amino acids. Trimming took off 2 bases at V and 7 bases at J, with 11 bases between the two ends. Here the CDR3 reads CASSLQIASEKLFF. DNA for the CDR3: TGTGCCAGCAGCTTACAAATCGCGTCTGAAAAACTGTTTTTT.

V gene TRBV5-4 combines with J gene TRBJ2-1, with a possible D match to TRBD1 (6 bases). Germline V gives CDR1 SGHNT, CDR2 YYREEE (reference sequence). Trimming left V 4 bases short and J 6 bases short, with 23 bases between. The CDR3 extends over 17 amino acids. The CDR3 loop is CASSQDPGRAGVNEQFF. CDR3 nucleotide sequence: TGTGCCAGCAGCCAGGATCCCGGTCGGGCAGGGGTCAATGAGCAGTTCTTC.

The chain combines TRBV13 with TRBJ1-1; 7 nucleotides match TRBD1. V shed 6 bases and J 2 bases; nucleotides not matched to a gene: 6. CDR1 is PRHDT, CDR2 FYEKMQ, per germline (reference sequence). The CDR3 is 14 residues long. CDR3 DNA sequence: TGTGCCAGCAGGATTACAGGGGTTAACACTGAAGCTTTCTTT. Its protein is CASRITGVNTEAFF.

The chain links TRBV30 to TRBJ1-3; 7 positions agree with TRBD1. With 5 bases clipped from V and 0 bases from J, the junction kept 4 bases outside the gene matches. Germline values: CDR1 GTSNPN, CDR2 SVGIG (reference sequence). The CDR3 is 14 residues long. In nucleotides, the CDR3 is TGTGCCTGGGGGGACAGCCCCTCTGGAAACACCATATATTTT. It yields the protein CAWGDSPSGNTIYF.

The chain recombines TRBV6-5 with TRBJ1-1, with unresolved D. Germline V gene data show CDR1 as MNHEY and CDR2 as SVGAGI. Deletions cut 4 bases from V and 0 bases from J, with 12 bases between. This CDR3 is 15 amino acids long. DNA of the CDR3: TGTGCCAGCAGTTTCGACACCGCTTTGAACACTGAAGCTTTCTTT. Protein: CASSFDTALNTEAFF.

The V call is TRBV2, the J call TRBJ1-3; TRBD1 might be the D (5 bases). Germline assignment: CDR1 SNHLY and CDR2 FYNNEI. Trimming shortened V by 5 bases and J by 4 bases, and 12 bases separated the two germline ends. This CDR3 contains 14 residues. The CDR3 reads CASSPDSMGNTIYF. CDR3 sequence (DNA): TGTGCCAGCAGTCCCGACAGTATGGGAAACACCATATATTTT.

The chain is built from TRBV5-4 and TRBJ2-3; 7 bases are a match to TRBD2. With V trimmed by 5 bases and J by 4 bases, 4 bases remained unmatched. The CDR3 runs to 13 residues. Per germline, CDR1 SGHNT and CDR2 YYREEE (reference sequence). CDR3 bases: TGTGCCAGCAGAGGGGCGGGGGCAGATACGCAGTATTTT. Its protein is CASRGAGADTQYF. Supplemented by reference TRBV5-4 and TRBJ2-3, the full variable domain reads ETGVTQSPTHLIKTRGQQVTLRCSSQSGHNTVSWYQQALGQGPQFIFQYYREEENGRGNFPPRFSGLQFPNYSSELNVNALELDDSALYLCASRGAGADTQYFGPGTRLTVL.

The chain joins TRBV13 to TRBJ1-2; D not resolved. CDR1 is PRHDT, CDR2 FYEKMQ, per germline (reference sequence). The CDR3 is 15 amino acids. Trimming shortened V by 0 bases and J by 0 bases, and 8 bases separated the two germline ends. CDR3 sequence (DNA): TGTGCCAGCAGCTTAGGCCGGGGAACTAACTATGGCTACACCTTC. Protein sequence: CASSLGRGTNYGYTF. The entire variable domain, with the rest obtained from reference TRBV13 and TRBJ1-2, is as follows: AAGVIQSPRHLIKEKRETATLKCYPIPRHDTVYWYQQGPGQDPQFLISFYEKMQSDKGSIPDRFSAQQFSDYHSELNMSSLELGDSALYFCASSLGRGTNYGYTFGSGTRLTVV.

This chain joins TRBV19 and TRBJ2-1; weak D call: TRBD1 (6 bases). The V end lost 7 bases, the J end lost 0 bases, and 13 bases lay between the germline ends. The CDR3 has 15 residues. Germline CDR1 reads LNHDA; CDR2 reads SQIVND (reference sequence). This CDR3 is CASTRGTPSYNEQFF. The CDR3 DNA follows: TGTGCCAGTACCAGAGGGACACCCTCCTACAATGAGCAGTTCTTC.

The chain combines TRBV19 with TRBJ1-1; possible D gene TRBD1, 5 bases. CDR1 LNHDA and CDR2 SQIVND come from the germline V gene (reference sequence). The CDR3 runs 15 residues. V lost 6 bases to trimming and J lost 0 bases, with 14 bases between them. CDR3 sequence reads: CASSSMGLMNTEAFF. DNA of the CDR3: TGTGCCAGTAGCTCCATGGGACTAATGAACACTGAAGCTTTCTTT.

This chain uses TRBV19 with TRBJ2-2; TRBD1 matches at 10 bases. The germline V gene encodes CDR1 LNHDA and CDR2 SQIVND (reference sequence). V lost 9 bases to trimming and J lost 7 bases; unmatched junction nucleotides: 11. The CDR3 contains 15 residues. CDR3 nucleotide sequence: TGTGCCAGGCGGCGACAGGGGGCAGGGGGCGGGGAGCTGTTTTTT. This translates into CARRRQGAGGGELFF. Drawing the rest from reference TRBV19 and TRBJ2-2, the complete variable domain is DGGITQSPKYLFRKEGQNVTLSCEQNLNHDAMYWYRQDPGQGLRLIYYSQIVNDFQKGDIAEGYSVSREKKESFPLTVTSAQKNPTAFYLCARRRQGAGGGELFFGEGSRLTVL.

This chain joins TRBV10-3 and TRBJ2-2; tentatively, D is TRBD2 (5 bases). Trimming removed 7 bases from V and 3 bases from J, with 12 bases in between. CDR3 length: 14 residues. Looked up from germline, CDR1 is ENHRY and CDR2 is SYGVKD. CDR3 nucleotides: TGTGCCATCAACTCGGGGAGCGACACCGGGGAGCTGTTTTTT. It yields the protein CAINSGSDTGELFF.

This chain connects TRBV2 to TRBJ1-1; TRBD1 matches at 7 bases. J gave up 3 bases and V 6 bases, and 10 bases lay outside the gene matches. The CDR3 contains 15 residues. CDR1 is SNHLY and CDR2 is FYNNEI in the germline V gene. Written as DNA, the CDR3 is TGTGCCAGCAGGGACCAACAGGGGATGCACACTGAAGCTTTCTTT. Amino acid sequence: CASRDQQGMHTEAFF.

This chain joins TRBV4-1 and TRBJ2-5; 7 bases map to TRBD2. This CDR3 has 15 residues. CDR1 is MGHRA and CDR2 is YSYEKL in the germline V gene. Trimming at V came to 0 bases and at J to 4 bases, leaving 5 bases not matched to a gene. The DNA of the CDR3 is TGCGCCAGCAGCCAAGATTGGGGGGGGAGAGAGACCCAGTACTTC. Amino acid sequence: CASSQDWGGRETQYF.

This chain uses TRBV19 with TRBJ2-1, with TRBD1 matching over 8 bases. Germline V gives CDR1 LNHDA, CDR2 SQIVND (reference sequence). The CDR3 consists of 15 residues. V shed 6 bases and J 7 bases; nucleotides not matched to a gene: 11. CDR3 in amino acids: CASRKDRGSFNEQFF. CDR3 sequence (DNA): TGTGCCAGTAGGAAAGACAGGGGATCTTTTAATGAGCAGTTCTTC.

The chain employs TRBV30 and TRBJ1-3, with TRBD1 matching over 10 bases. CDR1 is GTSNPN, CDR2 SVGIG, per germline (reference sequence). The CDR3 covers 18 residues. The junction had 10 bases not matched to a gene; V was cut back by 2 bases and J by 0 bases. The CDR3 reads CAWSPGTGVFRSGNTIYF. The CDR3 coding sequence is TGTGCCTGGAGTCCCGGGACAGGGGTTTTCCGCTCTGGAAACACCATATATTTT.

This chain links TRBV28 with TRBJ1-2, with D maybe TRBD1 (5 bases). CDR1 is MDHEN, CDR2 SYDVKM, per germline. The CDR3 runs 14 residues. V lost 5 bases, J lost 5 bases, and 15 bases lay in between. For the CDR3, the DNA is TGTGCCAGCAGTCAAGGGGCAGAAAGTTATGGCTACACCTTC. It specifies CASSQGAESYGYTF.

V and J are TRBV7-9 and TRBJ1-4; D is perhaps TRBD1 (5 bases). The CDR3 contains 14 residues. Germline V gene lookup returns CDR1 SEHNR and CDR2 FQNEAQ (reference sequence). Trimming removed 6 bases from V and 4 bases from J, with 12 bases in between. CDR3 amino acids: CASRSDRNNEKLFF. The CDR3 DNA reads TGTGCCAGCAGATCAGACAGAAATAATGAAAAACTGTTTTTT.

The gene calls are TRBV11-2 and TRBJ2-5; D possibly corresponds to TRBD1 (5 bases). Germline V gene sequence: CDR1 SGHAT, CDR2 FQNNGV. The V and J ends lost 0 bases and 6 bases respectively, with 11 bases between them. This CDR3 is 14 amino acids long. The CDR3 loop reads CASSLDHRTKTQYF. The CDR3 coding sequence is TGTGCCAGCAGCTTAGATCACAGGACAAAGACCCAGTACTTC.